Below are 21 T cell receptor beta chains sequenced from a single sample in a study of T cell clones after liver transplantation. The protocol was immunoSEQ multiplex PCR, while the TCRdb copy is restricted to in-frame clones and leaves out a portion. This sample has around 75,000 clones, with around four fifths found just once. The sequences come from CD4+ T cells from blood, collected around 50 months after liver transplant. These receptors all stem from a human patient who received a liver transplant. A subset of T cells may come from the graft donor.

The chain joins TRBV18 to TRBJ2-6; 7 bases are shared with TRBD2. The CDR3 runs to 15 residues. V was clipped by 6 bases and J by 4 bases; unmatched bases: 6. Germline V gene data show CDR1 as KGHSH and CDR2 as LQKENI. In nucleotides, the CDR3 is TGTGCCAGCTCTGAGGGGACTACCGGGGCCAACGTCCTGACTTTC. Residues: CASSEGTTGANVLTF. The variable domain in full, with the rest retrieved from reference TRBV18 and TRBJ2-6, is NAGVMQNPRHLVRRRGQEARLRCSPMKGHSHVYWYRQLPEEGLKFMVYLQKENIIDESGMPKERFSAEFPKEGPSILRIQQVVRGDSAAYFCASSEGTTGANVLTFGAGSRLTVL.

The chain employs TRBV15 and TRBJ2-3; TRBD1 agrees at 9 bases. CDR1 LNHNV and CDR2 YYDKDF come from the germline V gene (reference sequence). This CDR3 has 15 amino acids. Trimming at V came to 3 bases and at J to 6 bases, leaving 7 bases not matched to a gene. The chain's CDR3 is CATSRDGQGSDTQYF. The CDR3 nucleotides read TGTGCCACCAGCAGGGATGGACAGGGGTCGGATACGCAGTATTTT. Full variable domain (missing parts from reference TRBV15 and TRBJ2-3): DAMVIQNPRYQVTQFGKPVTLSCSQTLNHNVMYWYQQKSSQAPKLLFHYYDKDFNNEADTPDNFQSRRPNTSFCFLDIRSPGLGDTAMYLCATSRDGQGSDTQYFGPGTRLTVL.

The CDR3 DNA follows: TGTGCCAGCAGCTCCCCCCAGGGGGAAAAACTGTTTTTT. Amino acid sequence: CASSSPQGEKLFF. The gene calls are TRBV7-9 and TRBJ1-4, with D tentatively TRBD1 (6 bases). Trimming shortened V by 4 bases and J by 8 bases, and 11 bases separated the two germline ends. This CDR3 is built from 13 residues. Germline CDR1 reads SEHNR; CDR2 reads FQNEAQ (reference sequence).

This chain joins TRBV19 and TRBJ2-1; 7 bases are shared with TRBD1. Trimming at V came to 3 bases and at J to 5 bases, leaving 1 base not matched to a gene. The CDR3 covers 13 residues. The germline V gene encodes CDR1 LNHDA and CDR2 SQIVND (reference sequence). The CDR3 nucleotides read TGTGCCAGTAGTATCGACAGGGACAATGAGCAGTTCTTC. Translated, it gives CASSIDRDNEQFF.

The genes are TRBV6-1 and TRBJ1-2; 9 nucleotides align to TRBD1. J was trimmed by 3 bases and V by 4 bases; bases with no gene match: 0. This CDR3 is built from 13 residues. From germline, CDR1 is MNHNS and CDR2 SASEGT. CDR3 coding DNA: TGTGCCAGCAGTGGGACAGGGGACTATGGCTACACCTTC. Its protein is CASSGTGDYGYTF.

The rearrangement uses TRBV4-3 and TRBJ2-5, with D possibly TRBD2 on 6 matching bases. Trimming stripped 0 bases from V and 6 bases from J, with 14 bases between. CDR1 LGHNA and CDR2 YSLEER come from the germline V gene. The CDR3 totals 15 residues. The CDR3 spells CASSQDYSGLKTQYF. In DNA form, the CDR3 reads TGCGCCAGCAGCCAAGATTATAGCGGTCTGAAGACCCAGTACTTC.

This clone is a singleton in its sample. The DNA for the CDR3 is TGTGCCATCAGCATGGACAGGGGGAACCAGCCCCAGCATTTT. Amino acids: CAISMDRGNQPQHF. This chain connects TRBV10-3 to TRBJ1-5, with 10 bases identical to TRBD1. Germline V lookup: CDR1 ENHRY, CDR2 SYGVKD. The J segment lost 7 bases and the V segment lost 6 bases, leaving 6 bases of the junction unmatched. The CDR3 totals 14 residues.

CDR3 sequence: CASSLALTFSNQPQHF. The DNA of the CDR3 is TGTGCCAGCAGCTTAGCGCTAACCTTTAGCAATCAGCCCCAGCATTTT. V gene TRBV11-1 combines with J gene TRBJ1-5, with unresolved D. Trimming shortened V by 0 bases and J by 0 bases, and 9 bases separated the two germline ends. CDR1 and CDR2 from the germline V gene are SGHAT and FQDESV (reference sequence). This CDR3 has 16 residues.

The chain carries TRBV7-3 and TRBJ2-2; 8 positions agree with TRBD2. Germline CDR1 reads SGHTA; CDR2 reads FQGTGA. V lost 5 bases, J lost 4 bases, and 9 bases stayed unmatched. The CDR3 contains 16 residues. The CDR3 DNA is TGTGCCAGCAGCCCCCGACTAGCGTCTAGCACCGGGGAGCTGTTTTTT. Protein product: CASSPRLASSTGELFF.

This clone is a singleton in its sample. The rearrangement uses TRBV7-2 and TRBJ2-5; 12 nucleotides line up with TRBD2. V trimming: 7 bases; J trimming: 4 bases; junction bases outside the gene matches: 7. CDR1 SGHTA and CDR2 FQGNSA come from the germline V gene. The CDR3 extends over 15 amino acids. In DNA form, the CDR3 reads TGTGCCAGCACCCCGCTAGCGGGGGGGCGAGAGACCCAGTACTTC. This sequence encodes CASTPLAGGRETQYF.

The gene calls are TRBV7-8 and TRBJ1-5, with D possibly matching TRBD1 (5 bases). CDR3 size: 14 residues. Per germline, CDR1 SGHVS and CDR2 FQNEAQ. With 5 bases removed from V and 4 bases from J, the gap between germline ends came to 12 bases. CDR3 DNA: TGTGCCAGCAGCACCGGGACGGGAAATCAGCCCCAGCATTTT. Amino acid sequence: CASSTGTGNQPQHF.

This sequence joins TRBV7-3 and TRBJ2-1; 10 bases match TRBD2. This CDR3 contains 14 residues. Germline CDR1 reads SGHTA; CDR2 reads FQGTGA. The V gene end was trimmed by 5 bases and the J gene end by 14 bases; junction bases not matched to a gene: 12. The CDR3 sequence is CASSPSGGYRPEFF. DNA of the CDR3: TGTGCCAGCAGCCCTAGCGGGGGATACCGACCAGAGTTCTTC.

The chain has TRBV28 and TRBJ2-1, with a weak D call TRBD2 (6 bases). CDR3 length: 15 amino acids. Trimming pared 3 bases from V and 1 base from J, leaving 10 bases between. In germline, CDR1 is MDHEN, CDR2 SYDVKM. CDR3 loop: CASSLDGGSYNEQFF. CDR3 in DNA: TGTGCCAGCAGTTTGGACGGGGGTTCCTACAATGAGCAGTTCTTC.

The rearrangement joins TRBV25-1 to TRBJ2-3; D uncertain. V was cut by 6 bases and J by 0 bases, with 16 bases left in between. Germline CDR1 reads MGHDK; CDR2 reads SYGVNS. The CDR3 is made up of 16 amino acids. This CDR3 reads CASSPKSKASTDTQYF. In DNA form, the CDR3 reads TGTGCCAGCAGCCCTAAGTCAAAGGCTAGCACAGATACGCAGTATTTT.

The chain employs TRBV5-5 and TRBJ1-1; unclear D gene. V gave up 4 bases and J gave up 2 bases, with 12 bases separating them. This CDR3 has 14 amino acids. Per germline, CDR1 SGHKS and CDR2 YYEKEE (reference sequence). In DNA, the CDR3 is TGTGCCAGCAGCGCATACCCCCTTAACACTGAAGCTTTCTTT. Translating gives CASSAYPLNTEAFF.

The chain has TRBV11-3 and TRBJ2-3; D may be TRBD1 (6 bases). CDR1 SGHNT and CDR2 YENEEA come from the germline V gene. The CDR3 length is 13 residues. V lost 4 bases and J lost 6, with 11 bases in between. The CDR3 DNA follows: TGTGCCAGCAGCTCTGGGACAAGGGATACGCAGTATTTT. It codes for CASSSGTRDTQYF.

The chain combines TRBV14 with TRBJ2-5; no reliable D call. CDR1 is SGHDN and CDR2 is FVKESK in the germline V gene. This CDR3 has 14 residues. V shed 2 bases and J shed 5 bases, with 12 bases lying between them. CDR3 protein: CASSQTNGWETQYF. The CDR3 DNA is TGTGCCAGCAGCCAAACGAATGGATGGGAGACCCAGTACTTC.

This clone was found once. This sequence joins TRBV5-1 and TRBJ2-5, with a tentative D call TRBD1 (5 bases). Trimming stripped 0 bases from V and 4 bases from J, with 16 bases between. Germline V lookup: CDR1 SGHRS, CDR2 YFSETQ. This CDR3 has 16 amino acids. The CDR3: CASSLGGSGASETQYF. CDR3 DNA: TGCGCCAGCAGCTTGGGGGGCTCTGGGGCATCAGAGACCCAGTACTTC.

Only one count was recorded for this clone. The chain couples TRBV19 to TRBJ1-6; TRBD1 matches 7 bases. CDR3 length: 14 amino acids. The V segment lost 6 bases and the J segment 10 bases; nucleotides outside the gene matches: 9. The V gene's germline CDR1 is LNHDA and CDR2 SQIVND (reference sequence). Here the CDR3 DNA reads TGTGCCAGTAGGCCCCTTGACAGGGAATCACCCCTCCACTTT. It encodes CASRPLDRESPLHF.

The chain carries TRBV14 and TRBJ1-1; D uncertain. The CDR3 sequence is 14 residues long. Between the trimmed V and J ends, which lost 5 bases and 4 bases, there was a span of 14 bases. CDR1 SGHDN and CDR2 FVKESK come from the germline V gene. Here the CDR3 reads CASSGRERGTEAFF. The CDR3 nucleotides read TGTGCCAGCAGCGGTCGGGAAAGAGGCACTGAAGCTTTCTTT. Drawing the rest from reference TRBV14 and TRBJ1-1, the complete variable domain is EAGVTQFPSHSVIEKGQTVTLRCDPISGHDNLYWYRRVMGKEIKFLLHFVKESKQDESGMPNNRFLAERTGGTYSTLKVQPAELEDSGVYFCASSGRERGTEAFFGQGTRLTVV.

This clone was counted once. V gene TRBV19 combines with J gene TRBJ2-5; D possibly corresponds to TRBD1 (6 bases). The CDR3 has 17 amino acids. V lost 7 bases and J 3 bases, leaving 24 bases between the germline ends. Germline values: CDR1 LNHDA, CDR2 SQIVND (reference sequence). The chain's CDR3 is CASIPVLGTPLEETQYF. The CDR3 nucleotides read TGTGCCAGTATCCCAGTACTGGGGACACCACTTGAAGAGACCCAGTACTTC.